One sample yielded the 5 T cell receptor beta chains listed below, sequenced in a study of CD8 T cells in Susac syndrome. Roughly 0.45 to 1 ug RNA was reverse transcribed with random hexamers. MiXCR, run by TCRdb on the immunoSEQ multiplex PCR reads, gives a single entry per CDR3 protein. The table includes 150,000 to 160,000 distinct CDR3 sequences, about 94% detected once. The sample was CD8+ T cells from PBMCs. These receptor sequences come from a human donor with multiple sclerosis.

This sequence joins TRBV6-5 and TRBJ1-1; tentatively, D is TRBD1 (5 bases). The germline V and J ends were trimmed by 2 bases and 3 bases, with 10 bases remaining between them. This CDR3 is 14 amino acids long. From germline, CDR1 is MNHEY and CDR2 SVGAGI. The CDR3, as DNA: TGTGCCAGCAGTTACGGGGGTAGGGACACTGAAGCTTTCTTT. Residues: CASSYGGRDTEAFF.

The chain recombines TRBV15 with TRBJ2-1; D remains unclear. The CDR3 loop spans 14 amino acids. Germline assignment: CDR1 LNHNV and CDR2 YYDKDF (reference sequence). V was trimmed by 7 bases and J by 7 bases, leaving 17 bases between them. CDR3 in amino acids: CATTSDRNWNEQFF. CDR3 in DNA: TGTGCCACCACCTCAGACCGGAACTGGAATGAGCAGTTCTTC.

CDR3 sequence: CASSYLAGAPKDTQYF. In nucleotides, the CDR3 is TGTGCCAGCAGTTACCTAGCGGGGGCCCCTAAGGATACGCAGTATTTT. This chain links TRBV27 with TRBJ2-3; 10 bases are shared with TRBD2. The germline gives CDR1 MNHEY, CDR2 SMNVEV (reference sequence). V dropped 4 bases and J dropped 6; count of bases not matched to a gene: 10. This CDR3 spans 16 amino acids.

The chain links TRBV13 to TRBJ1-2; 9 nucleotides line up with TRBD1. This CDR3 spans 16 amino acids. J gave up 5 bases and V 0 bases, and 7 bases lay outside the gene matches. Germline assignment: CDR1 PRHDT and CDR2 FYEKMQ (reference sequence). CDR3 region: CASSLGPTGQGYGYTF. In DNA, the CDR3 is TGTGCCAGCAGCTTAGGCCCTACGGGACAGGGATATGGCTACACCTTC.

The J gene is TRBJ2-5, the V gene TRBV7-8; D may match TRBD1 or TRBD2 (5 bases each). CDR1 SGHVS and CDR2 FQNEAQ come from the germline V gene. The CDR3 sequence is 15 residues long. V lost 5 bases and J lost 5, with 18 bases in between. CDR3 sequence: CASSPLIRGRETQYF. The CDR3 coding sequence is TGTGCCAGCAGCCCCCTTATTCGGGGCCGCGAGACCCAGTACTTC.